This T cell receptor beta chain was recorded in a study of CD8 T cells in Susac syndrome (dated by TCRdb to between 2018 and 2020). General notes on the study: The study used repertoire sequencing to test whether antigen drove CD8+ T cell activation and differentiation in Susac syndrome. The full study reports these points: The number of individuals in the TCR sequencing and HLA analysis was recognized as being relatively small.

The CDR3 sequence holds 14 residues, the cysteine and phenylalanine included. Left in the record is the CDR3 DNA by itself, 42 bases read in frame from the first base. The germline V gene specifies SNHLY as CDR1 and FYNNEI as CDR2. Between the V and J ends, shortened by 6 bases and 5 bases respectively, the junction contains 11 bases. Peripheral blood CD8+ and CD4+ T cells from healthy donors, Susac syndrome patients and multiple sclerosis patients were profiled using high-throughput TCR beta sequencing. The healthy donors served as controls matched for age and sex. Bulk CD8+ and CD4+ T cells were purified by magnetic negative isolation, whereas CD8+ TEMRA cells were enriched by FACS. Blood was collected in EDTA tubes and processed within 24 hours, with PBMCs isolated through density gradient centrifugation. PBMCs intended for TCR sequencing were cryopreserved in liquid nitrogen and were subsequently thawed in a 37 degrees C water bath. The sorted or isolated CD4+, CD8+ and CD8+ TEMRA cells had a purity of 90% or higher.

Notes on this clonotype: Its specific antigen is unknown. One base away there is no much larger clone; base qualities are not given.

RNA was extracted using the RNeasy kit, and about 0.45 to 1 microgram was reverse transcribed with random hexamers. TCR beta CDR3 regions were amplified with the immunoSEQ multiplex PCR assay covering 54 Vbeta and 13 Jbeta segments. Bias from PCR amplification was corrected by using a synthetic template baseline for primer optimization and for computational correction. The authors processed their data as follows. Reads were annotated to V, D and J genes according to IMGT and were analyzed with immunoSEQ Analyzer, with only productive sequences retained. Clonality was computed as one minus Shannon entropy normalized by log2 of the number of productive unique sequences. For each patient and control, public and private clones were evaluated among the 100 most prevalent clones. Susac-specific clones were defined as absent from healthy and MS cohorts, around 1,000 published viral clones and other ImmuneACCESS disease sequences. Clones were called with MiXCR by TCRdb after fastp trimmed the public reads at Q25, and only in-frame beta chains were retained. Every CDR3 protein is listed once, alongside the most common genes and DNA of its rows. The V and J calls and clone size are TCRdb's, not the authors'. This sample lists about 190,000 distinct CDR3 sequences; about 93% were detected once. The ten largest clones take up 0.1% of the sample.

The sequenced material came from CD4+ T cells from PBMCs. The source is a human donor in good health. The rearrangement joined TRBV2 to TRBJ1-6, with a tentative D gene TRBD1 over 6 matching bases. The CDR3 sequence is CASRRDTDNSPLHF. The sequenced DNA is TGTGCCAGCAGACGGGACACCGATAATTCACCCCTCCACTTT. The CDR3, completed at both ends by the reference TRBV2 and TRBJ1-6 genes, gives the full variable domain EPEVTQTPSHQVTQMGQEVILRCVPISNHLYFYWYRQILGQKVEFLVSFYNNEISEKSEIFDDQFSVERPDGSNFTLKIRSTKLEDSAMYFCASRRDTDNSPLHFGNGTRLTVT.